This T cell receptor (beta chain) was sequenced in a study of cytomegalovirus exposure and HLA in healthy donors. Whole-study results and caveats: What a later analysis reportedly showed was that an Asian-associated ancestry cluster had fewer N-insertions than the approximately 700-donor mean. CMV serostatus alone was available as immune exposure information.

Trimming took off 4 bases at V and 8 bases at J, with 11 bases between the two ends. Germline lookup yields CDR1 GTSNPN and CDR2 SVGIG (reference sequence). CDR3 size: 11 residues. Turning to this clone: No antigen is known for it.

It was with 60 Vbeta and 13 Jbeta primers that the PCR ran. Using immunoSEQ multiplex PCR, the repertoire was profiled, and TCRdb retains in-frame clones only, with some absent. The sample holds 150,000 to 200,000 clones, 84% seen once. Sequenced: PBMCs. The rearrangement uses TRBV30 and TRBJ1-2, with no clear D. The TCR sequence derives from a girl between 10 and 17 years old in good health and CMV-seropositive. As DNA, the CDR3 is TGTGCCTGGACCATACTTGAGGGCTACACCTTC. Residues: CAWTILEGYTF. The full variable domain, with the rest looked up from reference TRBV30 and TRBJ1-2, is SQTIHQWPATLVQPVGSPLSLECTVEGTSNPNLYWYRQAAGRGLQLLFYSVGIGQISSEVPQNLSASRPQDRQFILSSKKLLLSDSGFYLCAWTILEGYTFGSGTRLTVV.